This T cell receptor beta chain was captured by sequencing in a study of blood T cells in healthy people across ages. For this clonotype: Its matching antigen is unknown. At one end, the junction sequence differs from germline, possibly due to a read error.

Extractions gave at least 6 micrograms of total RNA per sample. This CDR3 is 13 amino acids long. The V gene's germline CDR1 is ENHRY and CDR2 SYGVKD. A second PCR of roughly 7 to 11 cycles used a sample-barcoded 5' primer and a J-beta primer mix. TCRdb passed the 5' RACE reads through MiXCR, listing each CDR3 protein once. Of some 690,000 distinct CDR3 sequences listed, roughly 20% are singletons. Notes on the study in general: Unsorted PBMCs blocked a conclusive comparison of naive and antigen-experienced cells.

The V and J genes are TRBV10-3 and TRBJ2-3, with TRBD2 as a possible D gene (6 bases). The sequence came from a man in his 70s in good health. The specimen sequenced was blood. CDR3 coding DNA: TGTGCCATCGGGGAGGCGGGTACAGAGACCCAGTACTTT. Encoded protein: CAIGEAGTETQYF.